These T cell receptor beta chains were read from a single sample in a study of T cells in localized non-small cell lung cancer. Assay used: immunoSEQ multiplex PCR; TCRdb lists only in-frame clones, some missing. Here the sample spans approximately 2,600 clones, around 31% being singletons. Sequences were derived from lung tumor tissue, sampled before any cancer treatment. The receptors originated from a man aged 40 to 70 with stage I lung adenocarcinoma. The CDR3 runs from the conserved cysteine through the conserved F or W. A D gene is named only where the DNA matches it firmly. Where a row states a size, it is once, few, many or the class of an expanded clone; other rows omit it.

D | J | V | size | DNA | CDR3
NA | TRBJ2-7 | TRBV19 | NA | TGTGCCAGTAGTATAGGACAGTCCTACGAGCAGTACTTC | CASSIGQSYEQYF
NA | TRBJ2-2 | TRBV19 | NA | TGTGCCAGTAGTTGGGGGAACACCGGGGAGCTGTTTTTT | CASSWGNTGELFF
TRBD2 | TRBJ2-3 | TRBV6-8 | NA | TGTGCCAGCACTACTAGCGGGGCTTACACAGATACGCAGTATTTT | CASTTSGAYTDTQYF
NA | TRBJ2-7 | TRBV19 | NA | TGTGCCAGTAGTATATTCCTAGCGTACGAGCAGTACTTC | CASSIFLAYEQYF
NA | TRBJ2-7 | TRBV7-2 | few | TGTGCCAGCAGCTTCTCATTAGGTAACGAGCAGTACTTC | CASSFSLGNEQYF
NA | TRBJ1-5 | TRBV19 | NA | TGTGCCAGTAGTGCCCCCAGGCGGGATCAGCCCCAGCATTTT | CASSAPRRDQPQHF
TRBD1 | TRBJ2-2 | TRBV19 | NA | TGTGCCAGTAGTTCCGGGACAGACACCGGGGAGCTGTTTTTT | CASSSGTDTGELFF
TRBD2 | TRBJ2-1 | TRBV6-1 | few | TGTGCCAGCAGTGAAGGGGGGGGCTCCTACAATGAGCAGTTCTTC | CASSEGGGSYNEQFF
TRBD2 | TRBJ2-1 | TRBV6-8 | NA | TGTGCCAGCAGGGGACGCGCTAGCGGAGTCATCAATGAGCAGTTCTTC | CASRGRASGVINEQFF
NA | TRBJ1-1 | TRBV4-1 | medium-sized | TGCGCCAGCAGCCAATTTTGGGGCATGAACACTGAAGCTTTCTTT | CASSQFWGMNTEAFF
TRBD1 | TRBJ2-3 | TRBV28 | NA | TGTGCCAGCAGCCGCATAGGGACAGCGTCGGATACGCAGTATTTT | CASSRIGTASDTQYF
TRBD1 | TRBJ2-1 | TRBV19 | NA | TGTGCCAGTAGTATACGGGACAGCTACTCCTACAATGAGCAGTTCTTC | CASSIRDSYSYNEQFF
TRBD1 | TRBJ2-4 | TRBV6-8 | NA | TGTGCCAGCAGGACCTCCTTTGGGCAGGGGGTGTCCATTCAGTACTTC | CASRTSFGQGVSIQYF
TRBD1 | TRBJ1-1 | TRBV11-3 | medium-sized | TGTGCCAGCAGCCTACAGGGGGCGCGAACTGAAGCTTTCTTT | CASSLQGARTEAFF
NA | TRBJ1-2 | TRBV14 | few | TGTGCCAGCAGCCAAGTCCGAGGGTGGAACTATGGCTACACCTTC | CASSQVRGWNYGYTF